What follows is one TCR beta chain and its context. Its antigen is unknown. This entry comes from a study of T cell clonotyping in hematopoietic cell transplantation. Whole-study findings and limits: CD4 and CD8 repertoire contributions could not be separated without sorting.

In germline, CDR1 is MNHEY, CDR2 SVGAGI. Trimming stripped 4 bases from V and 12 bases from J, with 10 bases between. This CDR3 contains 12 residues. Sequencing used immunoSEQ multiplex PCR; TCRdb keeps in-frame clones, though not all of them. Among more than 15,000 clones listed, roughly 90% were seen once. The genes are TRBV6-5 and TRBJ1-6, with a weak D call TRBD1 (5 bases). The specimen sequenced was peripheral blood mononuclear cells. This sequence was found in a man aged 45-65 years in good health. Some clones in this sample may be carry-over from other donors' samples. The DNA of the CDR3 is TGTGCCAGCAGTTCGGGGACCCGACCCCTCCACTTT. Its protein is CASSSGTRPLHF.